This T cell receptor (beta chain) was captured in a study of T cells in Graves' hyperthyroidism and ophthalmopathy. The CDR3 consists of 19 residues. V was shortened by 5 bases and J by 2 bases, with 27 bases between the two germline ends. The V gene's germline CDR1 is SGHTA and CDR2 FQGNSA. Overall study findings and caveats: Blood also showed most of the thyroid clonotypes that were expanded above 0.001.

Authors of the study amplified TCR beta CDR3 regions from RNA transcripts. Primed by the HTBI set, a first-round RT-PCR was run on the TCR CDR3. MiXCR, applied by TCRdb to the multiplex PCR reads, yields one record per CDR3 protein. In the table there are 550,000 to 600,000 distinct CDR3 sequences, around 15% of which are singletons. Subjects aged 18 to 65 presented with newly diagnosed hyperthyroidism of less than 2 months' duration. Orbital computed tomography and thyroid ultrasound, together with serum TRAb and thyroxine and clinical symptoms, were used for diagnoses. This clonotype was counted many times. What it recognizes is unknown.

The genes are TRBV7-2 and TRBJ2-5; a possible D gene is TRBD2 (5 bases). This TCR derives from a woman aged 18-29 years with Graves' hyperthyroidism. Sequencing input: blood. In DNA, the CDR3 is TGTGCCAGCAGCCCAAAAATAGCGTGGGTAATGGGGTCTCAAGAGACCCAGTACTTC. Translating it yields CASSPKIAWVMGSQETQYF.